This is a list of T cell receptor beta chains from one sample in a study of shared clonotypes between healthy human individuals. TCRdb's copy holds only in-frame clones and misses some; the assay was immunoSEQ multiplex PCR. Here the sample spans around 2.1 million clones, almost 96% being singletons. Material: naive CD4+ T cells sorted from blood. Source of these receptors: a man aged 18 to 29 in good health. CDR3s include the opening cysteine and the closing phenylalanine or tryptophan. Fields, in order: CDR3 protein, CDR3 DNA, V gene, D gene, J gene. A D gene is named only where the DNA matches it firmly.

CDR3aa: CASSIGGSTDTQYF
CDR3nt: TGTGCCAGCAGCATTGGGGGATCAACGGATACGCAGTATTTT
v_gene: TRBV6-6
d_gene: -
j_gene: TRBJ2-3

CDR3aa: CASARDRGSPLHF
CDR3nt: TGTGCCAGCGCTCGGGACAGGGGCTCACCCCTCCACTTT
v_gene: TRBV6-5
d_gene: TRBD1
j_gene: TRBJ1-6

CDR3aa: CASRGTGRNYEQYF
CDR3nt: TGTGCCAGCAGAGGGACAGGAAGAAACTACGAGCAGTACTTC
v_gene: TRBV28
d_gene: TRBD1
j_gene: TRBJ2-7

CDR3aa: CASSFGHSGANVLTF
CDR3nt: TGTGCCAGCAGCTTTGGACACTCTGGGGCCAACGTCCTGACTTTC
v_gene: TRBV5-4
d_gene: -
j_gene: TRBJ2-6

CDR3aa: CASSGSDINTEAFF
CDR3nt: TGTGCCAGCAGTGGTTCGGACATCAACACTGAAGCTTTCTTT
v_gene: TRBV2
d_gene: -
j_gene: TRBJ1-1

CDR3aa: CASSEEGRSYEQYF
CDR3nt: TGTGCCAGCAGTGAAGAGGGACGCTCCTACGAGCAGTACTTC
v_gene: TRBV2
d_gene: -
j_gene: TRBJ2-7

CDR3aa: CASSQESNLGLAGYNEQFF
CDR3nt: TGCGCCAGCAGCCAAGAATCTAATTTGGGACTAGCGGGCTACAATGAGCAGTTCTTC
v_gene: TRBV4-3
d_gene: TRBD2
j_gene: TRBJ2-1

CDR3aa: CASSLGTAETQYF
CDR3nt: TGTGCCAGCAGCTTAGGGACAGCGGAGACCCAGTACTTC
v_gene: TRBV7-2
d_gene: -
j_gene: TRBJ2-5

CDR3aa: CASSYVQGANEKLFF
CDR3nt: TGTGCCAGCAGTTACGTCCAGGGAGCTAATGAAAAACTGTTTTTT
v_gene: TRBV6-6
d_gene: -
j_gene: TRBJ1-4

CDR3aa: CASSQVRGAGANVLTF
CDR3nt: TGCGCCAGCAGCCAAGTGCGGGGGGCCGGGGCCAACGTCCTGACTTTC
v_gene: TRBV4-1
d_gene: TRBD2
j_gene: TRBJ2-6

CDR3aa: CASSRSGGTYNEQFF
CDR3nt: TGTGCCAGCAGCCGTAGCGGGGGAACCTACAATGAGCAGTTCTTC
v_gene: TRBV6-5
d_gene: TRBD2
j_gene: TRBJ2-1

CDR3aa: CASSLESGVKQPQHF
CDR3nt: TGCGCCAGCAGCTTGGAAAGTGGGGTAAAACAGCCCCAGCATTTT
v_gene: TRBV5-1
d_gene: -
j_gene: TRBJ1-5